The next 8 T cell receptor beta chains were all read from a single sample in a study of CD8 T cells in ankylosing spondylitis. MiXCR, run by TCRdb on the 5' RACE reads, gives a single entry per CDR3 protein. In the table there are 200,000 to 250,000 distinct CDR3 sequences, about 26% of which are singletons. Source material: blood, either unsorted or a sorted T cell fraction (not recorded which). The origin of the receptors is a male donor with ankylosing spondylitis or in good health (not recorded which).

The chain is built from TRBV20-1 and TRBJ2-7; TRBD2 agrees at 12 bases. CDR1 is DFQATT and CDR2 is SNEGSKA in the germline V gene (reference sequence). The ends lost 4 bases at V and 3 bases at J; junction bases unmatched: 4. The CDR3 contains 14 residues. The CDR3 spells CSAIRTSGIYEQYF. CDR3 bases: TGCAGTGCTATTCGGACTAGCGGGATCTACGAGCAGTACTTC.

CDR3 protein: CSGGTQTGEQYF. The CDR3 DNA is TGCAGCGGCGGGACCCAAACGGGCGAGCAGTACTTC. The rearrangement uses TRBV29-1 and TRBJ2-7, with a weak D call TRBD2 (6 bases). From germline, CDR1 is SQVTM and CDR2 ANQGSEA. This CDR3 is built from 12 residues. V lost 7 bases to trimming and J lost 6 bases, with 16 bases between them.

Remarks on this clonotype: Germline is not matched at one junction end, which may reflect a read error. This chain uses TRBV9 with TRBJ1-2; 7 bases fit TRBD1. Germline-derived CDR1 and CDR2 are SGDLS and YYNGEE. The CDR3 spans 14 residues. As DNA, the CDR3 is TGTGCCAGCAGTCAATCGGACAGGAACTATGGCTACCCCTTC. This codes for CASSQSDRNYGYPF.

The chain employs TRBV20-1 and TRBJ2-1; TRBD2 aligns across 14 bases. The CDR3 runs 17 residues. Looked up from germline, CDR1 is DFQATT and CDR2 is SNEGSKA (reference sequence). V lost 3 bases, J lost 7 bases, and 11 bases stayed unmatched. The CDR3 loop is CSASRVTSGRAPNEQFF. The CDR3 DNA follows: TGCAGTGCTAGTAGGGTGACTAGCGGGAGGGCCCCAAATGAGCAGTTCTTC.

This clonotype has more than one count but fewer than ten. This chain links TRBV9 with TRBJ1-5, with D maybe TRBD1 (5 bases). Germline CDR1 SGDLS, CDR2 YYNGEE. The CDR3 is made up of 15 amino acids. The germline V and J ends were trimmed by 1 base and 2 bases, with 10 bases remaining between them. CDR3 region: CASSVTGAGNQPQHF. The CDR3 DNA sequence: TGTGCCAGCAGCGTAACCGGGGCGGGCAATCAGCCCCAGCATTTT.

This clonotype occurred many times. The rearrangement uses TRBV6-2 or TRBV6-3 and TRBJ2-3; 10 bases line up with TRBD2. The CDR3 is 14 amino acids. Germline lookup yields CDR1 MNHEY and CDR2 SVGEGT. Trimming cost V 7 bases and J 3 bases; bases outside gene matches: 4. The CDR3 sequence is CASTEGLATDTQYF. In DNA form, the CDR3 reads TGTGCCAGCACCGAGGGACTAGCGACAGATACGCAGTATTTT.

This clonotype was observed at least ten times. V gene TRBV5-1 combines with J gene TRBJ2-1, with D unresolved. Looked up from germline, CDR1 is SGHRS and CDR2 is YFSETQ. This CDR3 spans 14 amino acids. The V end was cut by 0 bases, the J end by 7 bases, with 11 bases between. In DNA form, the CDR3 reads TGCGCCAGCAGCTTGGCATTATCTCGTAATGAGCAGTTCTTC. This codes for CASSLALSRNEQFF. The full variable domain, in which reference TRBV5-1 and TRBJ2-1 provide the parts outside the CDR3, is KAGVTQTPRYLIKTRGQQVTLSCSPISGHRSVSWYQQTPGQGLQFLFEYFSETQRNKGNFPGRFSGRQFSNSRSEMNVSTLELGDSALYLCASSLALSRNEQFFGPGTRLTVL.

This clonotype was counted ten times or more. The CDR3 sequence: CSAGGPTGDAFF. In DNA form, the CDR3 reads TGCAGTGCTGGAGGCCCTACAGGGGATGCTTTCTTT. J is TRBJ1-1 and V is TRBV20-1; 7 bases align to TRBD1. The CDR3 has 12 amino acids. Unmatched junction bases numbered 11, after V lost 5 bases and J lost 11 bases. Germline V CDR1 and CDR2: DFQATT, SNEGSKA (reference sequence).